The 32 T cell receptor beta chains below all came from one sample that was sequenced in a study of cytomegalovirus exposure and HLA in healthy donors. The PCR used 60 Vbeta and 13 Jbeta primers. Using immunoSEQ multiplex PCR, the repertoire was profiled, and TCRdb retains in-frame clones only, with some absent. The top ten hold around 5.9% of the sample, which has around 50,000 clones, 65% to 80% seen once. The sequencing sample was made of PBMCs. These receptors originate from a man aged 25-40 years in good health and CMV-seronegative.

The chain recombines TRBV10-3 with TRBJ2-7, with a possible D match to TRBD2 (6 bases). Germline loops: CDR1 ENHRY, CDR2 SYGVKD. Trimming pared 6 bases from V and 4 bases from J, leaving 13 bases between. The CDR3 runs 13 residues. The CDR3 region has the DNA TGTGCCATCAGCCGGGACGGGGGATACGAGCAGTACTTC. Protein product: CAISRDGGYEQYF.

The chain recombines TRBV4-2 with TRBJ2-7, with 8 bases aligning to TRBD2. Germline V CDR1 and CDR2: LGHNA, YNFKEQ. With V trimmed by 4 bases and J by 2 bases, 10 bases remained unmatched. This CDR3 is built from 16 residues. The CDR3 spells CASSLSMAGGAYEQYF. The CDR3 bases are TGTGCCAGCAGCCTGAGTATGGCGGGAGGAGCCTACGAGCAGTACTTC.

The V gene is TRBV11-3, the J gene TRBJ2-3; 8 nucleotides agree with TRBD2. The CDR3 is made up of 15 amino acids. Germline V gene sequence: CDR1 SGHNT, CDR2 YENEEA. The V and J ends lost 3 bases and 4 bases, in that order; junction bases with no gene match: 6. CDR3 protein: CASSLYSGNPDTQYF. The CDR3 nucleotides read TGTGCCAGCAGCTTGTATAGCGGGAATCCAGATACGCAGTATTTT.

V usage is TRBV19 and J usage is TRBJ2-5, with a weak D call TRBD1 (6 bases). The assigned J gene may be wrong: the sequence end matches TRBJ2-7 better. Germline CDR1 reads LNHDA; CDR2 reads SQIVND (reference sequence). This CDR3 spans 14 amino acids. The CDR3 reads CASSWTVGIYEQYF. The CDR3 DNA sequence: TGTGCCAGTAGTTGGACAGTAGGGATCTACGAGCAGTACTTC.

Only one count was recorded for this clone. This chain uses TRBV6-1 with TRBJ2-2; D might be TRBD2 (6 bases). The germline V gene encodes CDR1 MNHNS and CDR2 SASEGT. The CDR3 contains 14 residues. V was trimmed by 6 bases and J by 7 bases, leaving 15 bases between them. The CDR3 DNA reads TGTGCCAGCAGGCCCGGGACTCCGGTCGGGGAGCTGTTTTTT. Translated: CASRPGTPVGELFF.

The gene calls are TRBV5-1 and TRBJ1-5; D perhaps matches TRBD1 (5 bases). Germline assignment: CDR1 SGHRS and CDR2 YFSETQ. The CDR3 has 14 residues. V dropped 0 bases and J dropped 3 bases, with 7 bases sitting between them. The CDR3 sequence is CASSLGDYNQPQHF. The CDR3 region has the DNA TGCGCCAGCAGCTTGGGGGACTACAATCAGCCCCAGCATTTT.

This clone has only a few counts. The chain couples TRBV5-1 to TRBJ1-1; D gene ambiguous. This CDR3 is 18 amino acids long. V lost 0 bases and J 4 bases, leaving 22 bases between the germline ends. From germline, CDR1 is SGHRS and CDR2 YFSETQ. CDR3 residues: CASSLDHAGLRRGTEAFF. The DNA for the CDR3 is TGCGCCAGCAGCTTGGACCACGCAGGCCTCCGGCGTGGCACTGAAGCTTTCTTT. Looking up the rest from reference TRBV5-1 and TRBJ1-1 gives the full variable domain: KAGVTQTPRYLIKTRGQQVTLSCSPISGHRSVSWYQQTPGQGLQFLFEYFSETQRNKGNFPGRFSGRQFSNSRSEMNVSTLELGDSALYLCASSLDHAGLRRGTEAFFGQGTRLTVV.

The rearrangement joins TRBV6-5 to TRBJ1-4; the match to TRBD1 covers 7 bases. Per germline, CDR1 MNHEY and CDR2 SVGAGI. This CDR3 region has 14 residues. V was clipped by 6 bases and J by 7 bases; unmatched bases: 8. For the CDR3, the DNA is TGTGCCAGCAGGCCAGGGGGTATCTCTGAAAAACTGTTTTTT. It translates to CASRPGGISEKLFF.

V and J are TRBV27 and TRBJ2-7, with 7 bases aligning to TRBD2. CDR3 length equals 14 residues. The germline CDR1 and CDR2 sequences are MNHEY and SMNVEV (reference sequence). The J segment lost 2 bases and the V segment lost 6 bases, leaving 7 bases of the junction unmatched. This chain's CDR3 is CASRPSGATYEQYF. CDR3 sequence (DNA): TGTGCCAGCAGGCCAAGCGGGGCCACCTACGAGCAGTACTTC.

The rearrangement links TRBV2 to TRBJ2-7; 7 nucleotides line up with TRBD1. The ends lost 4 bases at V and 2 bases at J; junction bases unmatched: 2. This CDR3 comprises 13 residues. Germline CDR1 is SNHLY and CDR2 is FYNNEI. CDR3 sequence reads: CASSVDRAYEQYF. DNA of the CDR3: TGTGCCAGCAGTGTCGACAGGGCCTACGAGCAGTACTTC.

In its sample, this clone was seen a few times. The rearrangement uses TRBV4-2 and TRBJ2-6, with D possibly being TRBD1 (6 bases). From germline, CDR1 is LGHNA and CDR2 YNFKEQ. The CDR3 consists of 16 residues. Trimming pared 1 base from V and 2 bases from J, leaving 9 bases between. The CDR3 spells CASSQGEGAGANVLTF. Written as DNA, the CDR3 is TGTGCCAGCAGCCAAGGAGAGGGGGCTGGGGCCAACGTCCTGACTTTC.

CDR3 DNA sequence: TGTGCCAGCTCACCACTAAGGGTTATGGAGAGGGATGGCTACACCTTC. Translating gives CASSPLRVMERDGYTF. The chain couples TRBV18 to TRBJ1-2; D call uncertain. Trimming removed 1 base at V and 6 bases at J, with 18 bases between. The germline V gene has CDR1 KGHSH and CDR2 LQKENI. CDR3 length equals 16 residues.

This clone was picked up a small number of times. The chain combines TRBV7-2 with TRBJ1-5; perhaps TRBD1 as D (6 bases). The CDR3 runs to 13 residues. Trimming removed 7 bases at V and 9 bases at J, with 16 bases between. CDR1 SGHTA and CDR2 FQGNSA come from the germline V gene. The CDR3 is CASTPGGQTPQHF. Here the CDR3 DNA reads TGTGCCAGCACCCCGGGGGGCCAAACGCCCCAGCATTTT.

CDR3 nucleotide sequence: TGTGCCAGCAGCTTAAGCGAGACAGGGAACCACGAGCAGTACTTC. The encoded protein is CASSLSETGNHEQYF. The chain carries TRBV7-8 and TRBJ2-7; TRBD1 agrees at 7 bases. This CDR3 spans 15 amino acids. Losses at the gene ends were 2 bases for V and 5 bases for J; bases not matched to a gene: 9. Germline-derived CDR1 and CDR2 are SGHVS and FQNEAQ.

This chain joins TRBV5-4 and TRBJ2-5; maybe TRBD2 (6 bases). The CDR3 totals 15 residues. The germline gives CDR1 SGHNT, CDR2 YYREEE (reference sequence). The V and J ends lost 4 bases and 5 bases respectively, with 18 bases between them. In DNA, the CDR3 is TGTGCCAGCAGCGGTGCAGGGAGGCGAGCGGAGACCCAGTACTTC. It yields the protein CASSGAGRRAETQYF.

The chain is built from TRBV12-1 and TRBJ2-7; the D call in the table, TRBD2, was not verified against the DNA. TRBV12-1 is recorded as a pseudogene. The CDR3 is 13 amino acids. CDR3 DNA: TGTGCCAGCAGCAAGGAGGACGGCTACGAGCAGTACTTC. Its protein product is CASSKEDGYEQYF.

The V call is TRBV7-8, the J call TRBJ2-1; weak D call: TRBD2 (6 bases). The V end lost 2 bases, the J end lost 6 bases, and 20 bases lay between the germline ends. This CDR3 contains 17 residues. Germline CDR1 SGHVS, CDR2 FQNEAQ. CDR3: CASSLSVMAGRTNEQFF. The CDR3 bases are TGTGCCAGCAGCTTATCCGTGATGGCGGGAAGGACCAATGAGCAGTTCTTC.

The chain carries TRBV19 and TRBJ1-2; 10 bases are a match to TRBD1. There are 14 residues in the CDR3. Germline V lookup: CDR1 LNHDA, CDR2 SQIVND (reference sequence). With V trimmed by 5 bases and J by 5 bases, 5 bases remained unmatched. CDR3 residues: CASSVGQGVYGYTF. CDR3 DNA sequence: TGTGCCAGTAGTGTCGGACAGGGGGTTTATGGCTACACCTTC. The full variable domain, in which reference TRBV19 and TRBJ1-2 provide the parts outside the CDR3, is DGGITQSPKYLFRKEGQNVTLSCEQNLNHDAMYWYRQDPGQGLRLIYYSQIVNDFQKGDIAEGYSVSREKKESFPLTVTSAQKNPTAFYLCASSVGQGVYGYTFGSGTRLTVV.

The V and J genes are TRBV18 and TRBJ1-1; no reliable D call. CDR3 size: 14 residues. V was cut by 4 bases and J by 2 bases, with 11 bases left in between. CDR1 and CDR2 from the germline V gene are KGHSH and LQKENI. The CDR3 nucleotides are TGTGCCAGCTCACTGGAACAGATTAACACTGAAGCTTTCTTT. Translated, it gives CASSLEQINTEAFF.

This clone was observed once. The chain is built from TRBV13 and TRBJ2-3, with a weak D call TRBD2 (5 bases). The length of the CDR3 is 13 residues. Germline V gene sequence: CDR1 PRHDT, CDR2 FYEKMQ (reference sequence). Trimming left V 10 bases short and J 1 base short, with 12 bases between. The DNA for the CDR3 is TGTGCCAACACTAGACGGGGCACAGATACGCAGTATTTT. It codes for CANTRRGTDTQYF.

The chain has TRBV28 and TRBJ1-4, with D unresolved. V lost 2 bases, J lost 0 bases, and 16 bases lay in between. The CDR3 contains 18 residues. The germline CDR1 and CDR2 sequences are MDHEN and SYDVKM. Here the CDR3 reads CASSLLQFKIATNEKLFF. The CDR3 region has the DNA TGTGCCAGCAGTTTACTACAGTTCAAGATTGCAACTAATGAAAAACTGTTTTTT.

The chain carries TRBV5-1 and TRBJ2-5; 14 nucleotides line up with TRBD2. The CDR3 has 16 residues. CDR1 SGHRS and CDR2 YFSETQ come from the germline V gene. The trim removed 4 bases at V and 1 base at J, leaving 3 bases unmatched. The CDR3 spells CASSLGLAGGQETQYF. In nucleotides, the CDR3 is TGCGCCAGCAGCCTCGGACTAGCGGGGGGCCAAGAGACCCAGTACTTC.

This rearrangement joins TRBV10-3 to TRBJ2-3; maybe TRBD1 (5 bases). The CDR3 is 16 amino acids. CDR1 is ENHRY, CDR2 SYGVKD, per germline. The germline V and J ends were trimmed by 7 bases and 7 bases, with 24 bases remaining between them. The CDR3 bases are TGTGCCATCACAGTGAGGTCGCAGGGTCTAGGGTATACGCAGTATTTT. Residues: CAITVRSQGLGYTQYF.

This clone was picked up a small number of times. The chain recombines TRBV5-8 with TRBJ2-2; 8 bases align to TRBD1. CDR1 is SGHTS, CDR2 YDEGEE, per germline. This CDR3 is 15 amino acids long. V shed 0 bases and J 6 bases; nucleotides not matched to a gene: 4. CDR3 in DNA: TGTGCCAGCAGCTTGGACAGGGGGGCCCCCGGGGAGCTGTTTTTT. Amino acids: CASSLDRGAPGELFF.

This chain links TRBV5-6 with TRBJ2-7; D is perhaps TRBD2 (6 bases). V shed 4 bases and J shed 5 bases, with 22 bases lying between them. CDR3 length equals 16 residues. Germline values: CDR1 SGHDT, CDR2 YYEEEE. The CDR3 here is CASSRARDWDVHEQYF. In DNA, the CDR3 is TGTGCCAGCAGCAGAGCCCGGGACTGGGACGTCCACGAGCAGTACTTC.

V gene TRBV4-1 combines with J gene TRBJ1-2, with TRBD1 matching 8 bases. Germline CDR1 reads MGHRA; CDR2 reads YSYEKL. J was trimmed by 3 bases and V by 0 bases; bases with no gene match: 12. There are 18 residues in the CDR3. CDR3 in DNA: TGCGCCAGCAGCCAAGACGGCCAGGGGGCTCGAAGGGACTATGGCTACACCTTC. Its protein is CASSQDGQGARRDYGYTF.

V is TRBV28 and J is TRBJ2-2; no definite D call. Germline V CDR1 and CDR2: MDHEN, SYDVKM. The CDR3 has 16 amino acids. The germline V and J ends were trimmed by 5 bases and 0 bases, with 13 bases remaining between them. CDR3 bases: TGTGCCAGCAGTCCCACAGCTACCGCGAACACCGGGGAGCTGTTTTTT. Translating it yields CASSPTATANTGELFF. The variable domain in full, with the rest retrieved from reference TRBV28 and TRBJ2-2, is DVKVTQSSRYLVKRTGEKVFLECVQDMDHENMFWYRQDPGLGLRLIYFSYDVKMKEKGDIPEGYSVSREKKERFSLILESASTNQTSMYLCASSPTATANTGELFFGEGSRLTVL.

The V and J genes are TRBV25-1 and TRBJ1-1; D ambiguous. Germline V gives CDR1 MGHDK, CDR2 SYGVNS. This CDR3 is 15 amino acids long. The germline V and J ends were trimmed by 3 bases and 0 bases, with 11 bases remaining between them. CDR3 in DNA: TGTGCCAGCAGTGACACTGTACCCATGAACACTGAAGCTTTCTTT. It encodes CASSDTVPMNTEAFF.

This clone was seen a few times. In DNA form, the CDR3 reads TGTGCCAGCAGCCCGGGGGGTTCCTACGAGCAGTACTTC. Its translation is CASSPGGSYEQYF. The chain joins TRBV5-4 to TRBJ2-7, with 7 bases identical to TRBD2. The CDR3 length is 13 residues. V trimming: 4 bases; J trimming: 1 base; junction bases outside the gene matches: 2. Germline V lookup: CDR1 SGHNT, CDR2 YYREEE (reference sequence).

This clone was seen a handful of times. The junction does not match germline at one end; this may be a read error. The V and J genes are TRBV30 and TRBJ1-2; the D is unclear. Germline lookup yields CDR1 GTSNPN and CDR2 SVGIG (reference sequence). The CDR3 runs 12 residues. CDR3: CAGRIRPSGYTF. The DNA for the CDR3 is TGTGCCGGGAGGATCAGGCCCTCGGGCTACACCTTC.

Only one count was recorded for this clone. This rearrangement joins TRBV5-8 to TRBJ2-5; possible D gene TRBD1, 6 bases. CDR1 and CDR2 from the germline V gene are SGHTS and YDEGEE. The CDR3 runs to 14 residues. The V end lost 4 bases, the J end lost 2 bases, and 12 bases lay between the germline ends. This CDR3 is CASSRRTVQETQYF. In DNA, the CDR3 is TGTGCCAGCAGCCGCAGGACAGTTCAAGAGACCCAGTACTTC.

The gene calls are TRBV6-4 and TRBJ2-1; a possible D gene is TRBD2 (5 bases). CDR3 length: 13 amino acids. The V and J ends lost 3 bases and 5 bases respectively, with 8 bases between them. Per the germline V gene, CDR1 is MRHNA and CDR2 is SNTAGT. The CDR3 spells CASSEEANNEQFF. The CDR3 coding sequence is TGTGCCAGCAGTGAGGAGGCTAACAATGAGCAGTTCTTC.